This record concerns one T cell receptor beta chain sequence. These data are taken from a study of cytomegalovirus exposure and HLA in healthy donors. PCR was performed using 60 Vbeta and 13 Jbeta primers. Generated by immunoSEQ multiplex PCR, the TCRdb table keeps only in-frame clones and is missing some. This table holds approximately 51,000 clones. The origin of this receptor is a man aged 35-49 years in good health and CMV-seropositive. Sequenced sample: PBMCs.

CDR3 residues: CASSQTRDREDTIYF. CDR3 DNA sequence: TGTGCCAGCAGCCAAACACGGGACAGGGAGGACACCATATATTTT. V usage is TRBV4-2 and J usage is TRBJ1-3, with 9 bases identical to TRBD1. This CDR3 region has 15 residues. Trimming removed 2 bases from V and 8 bases from J; junction bases left unmatched: 7. Germline CDR1 is LGHNA and CDR2 is YNFKEQ.